Described below is a single T cell receptor beta chain sequence and its context. Antigen specificity is unknown. Specified treatment: approximately 18 received Ad26.COV2.S at low or high dose, single or two shots; 5 received placebo; per-sample allocation not given. The samples date from day 63 after the first vaccine or placebo injection. The data were obtained in a study of Ad26.COV2.S vaccination and SARS-CoV-2 variants. This table comes from immunoSEQ multiplex PCR, and its TCRdb copy is limited to in-frame clones, with some not included. The repertoire holds around 400,000 clones, with about four fifths as singletons. Trimming left V 2 bases short and J 5 bases short, with 6 bases between. The CDR3 loop spans 12 amino acids. Germline V CDR1 and CDR2: MDHEN, SYDVKM. General study findings and limits: Ad26.COV2.S recipients had broader spike-specific TCRs (P = 0.0014). Placebo and vaccine recipients had non-spike TCR breadth that was similar. Quantification of TCR breadth and depth may have yielded underestimates of total T cell responses.

The rearrangement uses TRBV28 and TRBJ1-2; no clear D gene. The TCR was taken from a person between 18 and 65 years old who received the Ad26.COV2.S COVID-19 vaccine or a placebo. Sequencing used peripheral blood, obtained in a trial of Ad26.COV2.S vaccine versus placebo. The CDR3 DNA follows: TGTGCCAGCAGTTTACGGGGATATGGCTACACCTTC. Protein product: CASSLRGYGYTF.